This T cell receptor (beta chain) was documented in a study of blood T cell repertoires in COVID-19. Study-wide background: Sample material is recorded as cDNA or gDNA derived from T cells, B-cell-depleted T cells, or PBMCs.

The CDR3 runs 15 residues. Trimming cost V 3 bases and J 1 base, with 13 bases left between them. Germline CDR1 and CDR2: LGHNA and YSLEER. Sequencing used immunoSEQ multiplex PCR; TCRdb keeps in-frame clones, though not all of them. In the table there are about 100,000 clones, approximately 84% of which are singletons. The chain joins TRBV4-3 to TRBJ2-7, with a possible D match to TRBD2 (6 bases). Material for sequencing was peripheral blood. The TCR comes from a man between 25 and 39 years old in a cohort sampled during active COVID-19. As DNA, the CDR3 is TGCGCCAGCAGCCAGGGGGATGGGGGGTCCTACGAGCAGTACTTC. Residues: CASSQGDGGSYEQYF.